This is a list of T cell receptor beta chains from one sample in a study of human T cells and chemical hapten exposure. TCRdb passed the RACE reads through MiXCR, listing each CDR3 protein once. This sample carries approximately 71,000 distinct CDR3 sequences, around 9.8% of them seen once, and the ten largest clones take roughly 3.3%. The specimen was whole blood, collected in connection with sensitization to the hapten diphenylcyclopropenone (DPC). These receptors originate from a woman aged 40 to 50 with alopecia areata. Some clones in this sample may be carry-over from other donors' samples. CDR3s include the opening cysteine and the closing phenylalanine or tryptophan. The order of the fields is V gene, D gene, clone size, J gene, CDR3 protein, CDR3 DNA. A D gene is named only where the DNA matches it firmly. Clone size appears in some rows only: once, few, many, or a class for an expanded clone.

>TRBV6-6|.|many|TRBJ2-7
CATYGREFYEQYF
TGTGCCACCTACGGGCGCGAATTCTACGAGCAGTACTTC
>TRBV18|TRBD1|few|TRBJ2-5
CASSPGTGSRETQYF
TGTGCCAGCTCACCCGGGACAGGGTCTAGGGAGACCCAGTACTTC
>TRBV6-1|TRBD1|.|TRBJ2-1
CASRPGTDDEQFF
TGTGCCAGCAGACCAGGGACAGACGATGAGCAGTTCTTC
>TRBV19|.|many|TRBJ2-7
CASSMVKNYEQYF
TGTGCCAGTAGTATGGTCAAGAACTACGAGCAGTACTTC
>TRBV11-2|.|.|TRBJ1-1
CASSLSVGIPEAFF
TGTGCCAGCAGCTTAAGTGTCGGGATCCCTGAAGCTTTCTTT
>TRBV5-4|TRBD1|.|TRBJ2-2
CASSLERTGNNTGELFF
TGTGCCAGCAGCTTGGAGAGGACAGGGAACAACACCGGGGAGCTGTTTTTT
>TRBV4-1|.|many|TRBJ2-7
CASSQGAGYEQYF
TGCGCCAGCAGCCAAGGGGCGGGTTACGAGCAGTACTTC
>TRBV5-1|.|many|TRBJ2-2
CASSLGRDTGELFF
TGCGCCAGCAGCTTGGGACGGGACACCGGGGAGCTGTTTTTT
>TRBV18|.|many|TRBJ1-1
CASSLGQMNTEAFF
TGTGCCAGCTCACTCGGGCAGATGAACACTGAAGCTTTCTTT
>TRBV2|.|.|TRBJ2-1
CASGAEVAVNEQFF
TGTGCCAGCGGGGCGGAGGTAGCGGTCAATGAGCAGTTCTTC
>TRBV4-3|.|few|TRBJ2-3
CASSQDRAGALTDTQYF
TGCGCCAGCAGCCAAGATCGCGCGGGGGCCCTCACAGATACGCAGTATTTT
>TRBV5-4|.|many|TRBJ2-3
CASRWGTDTQYF
TGTGCCAGCAGGTGGGGGACAGATACGCAGTATTTT
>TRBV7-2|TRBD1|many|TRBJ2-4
CASSLWGTGSNIQYF
TGTGCCAGCAGCTTATGGGGGACAGGGTCGAACATTCAGTACTTC
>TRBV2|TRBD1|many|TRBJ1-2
CASRPNRGLYGYTF
TGTGCCAGCAGACCCAACAGGGGGCTCTATGGCTACACCTTC
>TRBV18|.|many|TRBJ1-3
CASSPIGGSGNTIYF
TGTGCCAGCTCACCCATCGGGGGCTCTGGAAACACCATATATTTT
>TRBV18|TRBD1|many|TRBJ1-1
CASSFTGGADTEAFF
TGTGCCAGCTCCTTTACAGGGGGCGCTGACACTGAAGCTTTCTTT
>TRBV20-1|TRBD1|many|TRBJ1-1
CSATRQGAETEAFF
TGCAGTGCTACTCGACAGGGGGCGGAAACTGAAGCTTTCTTT